Below, 16 T cell receptor beta chains from the same sample are listed, as sequenced in a study of vaccination and CD4 T cells after COVID-19 (dated by TCRdb to between 2021 and 2023). The label giving this sample's treatment or condition can be read as: roughly ten-day PBMC culture with coronavirus spike peptide pools or control peptides (ViraFEST assay). The library was made by PCR. These reads were obtained on an Illumina iSeq 100. TCR sequencing of DNA from cultured CD4+ T cells used the Oncomine TCR Beta short-read assay at the Johns Hopkins FTIC core. Using fastp trimming at Q25 and MiXCR clonotype assembly, TCRdb reanalyzed the public sequencing data and kept in-frame beta chains. One record per CDR3 amino acid sequence lists the most common genes and DNA. The sample data list around 20,000 distinct CDR3 sequences, and 40% to 50% of these were observed just once. The ten largest make up roughly 25% of the sample.

Which antigens these TCRs recognize remains unknown. Sequenced material: CD4+ T cells from blood, cultured in vitro, taken before SARS-CoV-2 vaccination. These receptors came from a human donor who had recovered from COVID-19.

The J gene is TRBJ1-2, the V gene TRBV27, with TRBD1 matching over 8 bases. The CDR3 runs to 15 residues. Germline CDR1 is MNHEY and CDR2 is SMNVEV (reference sequence). The junction had 10 bases not matched to a gene; V was cut back by 7 bases and J by 3 bases. The CDR3 sequence: CASTMGTGIDYGYTF. CDR3 nucleotides: TGTGCCAGCACCATGGGGACAGGAATCGACTATGGCTACACCTTC.

This clonotype came up a few times. CDR3 sequence (DNA): TGCAGTGCTAAGGTCAGGCCTACACTTTATGGCTACACCTTC. Translating it yields CSAKVRPTLYGYTF. The chain combines TRBV20-1 with TRBJ1-2, with D unresolved. The V end was cut by 4 bases, the J end by 5 bases, with 17 bases between. This CDR3 is 14 amino acids long. Germline V gene data show CDR1 as DFQATT and CDR2 as SNEGSKA (reference sequence).

This clonotype has just a few counts. V gene TRBV20-1 combines with J gene TRBJ2-7, with 12 bases aligning to TRBD1. The CDR3 is 15 amino acids. Germline CDR1 and CDR2: DFQATT and SNEGSKA (reference sequence). Unmatched junction bases numbered 10, after V lost 6 bases and J lost 4 bases. Written as DNA, the CDR3 is TGCAGTGCAAGCCCGGGACAGGGGGCCGCGTACGAGCAGTACTTC. Its protein product is CSASPGQGAAYEQYF.

The chain employs TRBV6-1 and TRBJ1-2; TRBD1 might be the D (6 bases). V shed 5 bases and J shed 3 bases, with 7 bases lying between them. Germline loops: CDR1 MNHNS, CDR2 SASEGT. The CDR3 contains 12 residues. This chain's CDR3 is CASSHRDYGYTF. In nucleotides, the CDR3 is TGTGCCAGCAGTCACAGGGACTATGGCTACACCTTC.

V usage is TRBV28 and J usage is TRBJ1-6, with D possibly TRBD1 on 6 matching bases. The V end lost 10 bases, the J end lost 8 bases, and 21 bases lay between the germline ends. Germline V gene sequence: CDR1 MDHEN, CDR2 SYDVKM. The CDR3 has 15 amino acids. As DNA, the CDR3 is TGTGCCACTTCGGGCAGGGGCCCTTGGGATTCACCCCTCCACTTT. Translating it yields CATSGRGPWDSPLHF.

The chain couples TRBV20-1 to TRBJ1-5, with a possible D match to TRBD1 (6 bases). V lost 4 bases to trimming and J lost 4 bases, with 8 bases between them. The CDR3 has 12 residues. Looked up from germline, CDR1 is DFQATT and CDR2 is SNEGSKA (reference sequence). The chain's CDR3 is CSANRANQPQHF. CDR3 nucleotide sequence: TGCAGTGCTAACAGGGCAAATCAGCCCCAGCATTTT.

The chain combines TRBV5-1 with TRBJ2-5; 16 positions agree with TRBD2. In germline, CDR1 is SGHRS, CDR2 YFSETQ. Trimming cost V 0 bases and J 8 bases; bases outside gene matches: 4. The CDR3 loop spans 16 amino acids. In nucleotides, the CDR3 is TGCGCCAGCAGCTTGGTCGGGACTAGCGGGAGGGCCACCCAGTACTTC. Translation: CASSLVGTSGRATQYF.

CDR3 bases: TGCAGTGCCACTGACTTCGGGGGGGCCGTGAATACGCAGTATTTT. This codes for CSATDFGGAVNTQYF. This chain uses TRBV20-1 with TRBJ2-3; 8 bases fit TRBD2. The CDR3 contains 15 residues. Germline V CDR1 and CDR2: DFQATT, SNEGSKA (reference sequence). V was clipped by 6 bases and J by 7 bases; unmatched bases: 15.

The chain has TRBV7-2 and TRBJ2-7, with D unresolved. The length of the CDR3 is 12 residues. Trimming stripped 2 bases from V and 2 bases from J, with 4 bases between. Germline V CDR1 and CDR2: SGHTA, FQGNSA. CDR3 protein: CASSLTTYEQYF. CDR3 sequence (DNA): TGTGCCAGCAGCTTAACTACCTACGAGCAGTACTTC.

Here the CDR3 DNA reads TGTGCCAGCAGTTACTCGAAGGCAGCGGGAGAGACCCAGTACTTC. Translating it yields CASSYSKAAGETQYF. This chain links TRBV6-5 with TRBJ2-5; tentatively, D is TRBD2 (6 bases). This CDR3 has 15 amino acids. The V gene's germline CDR1 is MNHEY and CDR2 SVGAGI. V lost 0 bases to trimming and J lost 4 bases, with 12 bases between them.

The chain joins TRBV7-9 to TRBJ2-5; weak D call: TRBD1 (6 bases). Germline-derived CDR1 and CDR2 are SEHNR and FQNEAQ (reference sequence). There are 16 residues in the CDR3. V lost 5 bases, J lost 5 bases, and 21 bases lay in between. CDR3 amino acids: CASSLTHGGSEETQYF. For the CDR3, the DNA is TGTGCCAGCAGCCTCACTCATGGGGGCAGCGAGGAGACCCAGTACTTC.

This clonotype was seen a few times. The chain joins TRBV20-1 to TRBJ2-3; a possible D gene is TRBD1 (6 bases). Trimming took 2 bases from V and 2 from J, leaving 14 bases between them. CDR1 and CDR2 (germline): DFQATT, SNEGSKA (reference sequence). This CDR3 is 15 amino acids long. The CDR3 protein is CSARSRGGNTDTQYF. CDR3 nucleotides: TGCAGTGCTAGATCGAGAGGGGGAAACACAGATACGCAGTATTTT.

The rearrangement uses TRBV7-6 and TRBJ1-2, with D perhaps TRBD1 (5 bases). This CDR3 has 15 amino acids. V dropped 1 base and J dropped 4 bases, with 13 bases sitting between them. Germline lookup yields CDR1 SGHVS and CDR2 FNYEAQ. The CDR3 loop is CASSLEAGMSYGYTF. The CDR3 DNA reads TGTGCCAGCAGCTTAGAAGCAGGGATGAGCTATGGCTACACCTTC.

The chain recombines TRBV24-1 with TRBJ2-4; perhaps TRBD2 as D (5 bases). Trimming stripped 1 base from V and 7 bases from J, with 10 bases between. Germline loops: CDR1 KGHDR, CDR2 SFDVKD. This CDR3 has 14 residues. The CDR3 is CATSDLGQRNIQYF. The CDR3 DNA is TGTGCCACCAGTGATTTAGGGCAGCGGAACATTCAGTACTTC.

This clonotype was seen only a few times. V is TRBV2 and J is TRBJ1-5, with unresolved D. V gave up 2 bases and J gave up 6 bases, with 5 bases separating them. The CDR3 covers 12 residues. Germline V gene lookup returns CDR1 SNHLY and CDR2 FYNNEI. CDR3 bases: TGTGCCAGCAGTGAACGGGTTCAGCCCCAGCATTTT. Translation: CASSERVQPQHF.

The table lists this clonotype with a few counts. This chain uses TRBV27 with TRBJ2-1, with no clear D. This CDR3 comprises 13 residues. From germline, CDR1 is MNHEY and CDR2 SMNVEV (reference sequence). V was shortened by 1 base and J by 7 bases, with 8 bases between the two germline ends. The CDR3 here is CASSLLNFNEQFF. CDR3 sequence (DNA): TGTGCCAGCAGTTTATTGAACTTTAATGAGCAGTTCTTC.